This entry is about one T cell receptor beta chain. The antigen is undetermined. The sample is drawn from a study of CD8+CD57+ T cells in acquired aplastic anemia. As for the study in general: Sorted CD4+ and CD8+ cell DNA averaged around 3 ug.

V dropped 5 bases and J dropped 4; count of bases not matched to a gene: 4. Germline values: CDR1 SGHVS, CDR2 FNYEAQ. The CDR3 runs 13 residues. Study results and caveats: Common to patients and controls were 25 to 30 CD8+ CDR3 sequences. Significant differences in CD8+ Simpson's diversity were not observed between patients and controls.

For CDR3 and TCR beta VDJ profiling, genomic DNA was the template used. TCRdb called the reads again in MiXCR, with one record for every CDR3 protein. Seen here are over 150,000 distinct CDR3 sequences, less than 60% observed once, and the top ten hold less than 15%. Sequencing involved patients with CD8+CD57+ cell expansion previously shown by flow cytometry. Specimen: sorted CD4+, CD8+, or CD8+CD57+ T cells (not recorded which) from PBMCs. The rearrangement links TRBV7-6 to TRBJ1-2; 7 nucleotides match TRBD1. The receptor's source is a human donor with aplastic anemia. This chain's CDR3 is CASSGDRFYGYTF. CDR3 sequence (DNA): TGTGCCAGCAGCGGGGACAGATTCTATGGCTACACCTTC.